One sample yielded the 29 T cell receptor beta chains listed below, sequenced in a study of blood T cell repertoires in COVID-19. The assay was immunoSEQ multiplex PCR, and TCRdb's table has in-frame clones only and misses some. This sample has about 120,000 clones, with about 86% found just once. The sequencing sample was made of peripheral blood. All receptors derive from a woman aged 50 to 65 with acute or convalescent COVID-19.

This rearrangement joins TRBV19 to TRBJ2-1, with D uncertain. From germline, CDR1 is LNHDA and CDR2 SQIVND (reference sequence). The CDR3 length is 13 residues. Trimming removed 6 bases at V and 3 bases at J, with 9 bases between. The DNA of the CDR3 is TGTGCCAGTAGGGCAGGCCTCTACAATGAGCAGTTCTTC. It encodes CASRAGLYNEQFF.

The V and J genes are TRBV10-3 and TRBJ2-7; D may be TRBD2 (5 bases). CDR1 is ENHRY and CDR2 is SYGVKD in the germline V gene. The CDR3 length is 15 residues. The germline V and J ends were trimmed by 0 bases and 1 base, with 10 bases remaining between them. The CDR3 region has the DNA TGTGCCATCAGTGAGTCTGAGCGGCCGTCCTACGAGCAGTACTTC. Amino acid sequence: CAISESERPSYEQYF.

The CDR3 sequence: CASSSTGGNGYTF. The CDR3 bases are TGTGCCAGCTCGTCCACAGGGGGCAATGGCTACACCTTC. This rearrangement joins TRBV18 to TRBJ1-2; 9 bases are a match to TRBD1. The CDR3 consists of 13 residues. The V gene end was trimmed by 6 bases and the J gene end by 6 bases; junction bases not matched to a gene: 5. The germline V gene has CDR1 KGHSH and CDR2 LQKENI.

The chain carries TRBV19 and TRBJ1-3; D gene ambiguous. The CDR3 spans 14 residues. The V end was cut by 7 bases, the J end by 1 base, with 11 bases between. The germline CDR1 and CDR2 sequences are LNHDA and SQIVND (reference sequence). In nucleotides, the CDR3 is TGTGCCAGTATACCGAGGGTTTCTGGAAACACCATATATTTT. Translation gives CASIPRVSGNTIYF.

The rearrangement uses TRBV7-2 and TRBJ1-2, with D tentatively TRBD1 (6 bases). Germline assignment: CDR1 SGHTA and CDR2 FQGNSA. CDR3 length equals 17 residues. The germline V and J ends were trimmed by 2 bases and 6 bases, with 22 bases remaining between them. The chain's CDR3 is CASSLSAGAARTNGYTF. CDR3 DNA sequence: TGTGCCAGCAGCTTATCCGCAGGGGCCGCGCGTACAAATGGCTACACCTTC.

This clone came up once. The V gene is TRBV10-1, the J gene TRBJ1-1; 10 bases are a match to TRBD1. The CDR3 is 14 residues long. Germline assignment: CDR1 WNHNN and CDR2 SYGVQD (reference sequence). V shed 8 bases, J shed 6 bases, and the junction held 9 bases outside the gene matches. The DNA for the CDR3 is TGCGCCAGCTCCGGACAGGGGGAGTGGGCTGAAGCTTTCTTT. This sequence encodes CASSGQGEWAEAFF.

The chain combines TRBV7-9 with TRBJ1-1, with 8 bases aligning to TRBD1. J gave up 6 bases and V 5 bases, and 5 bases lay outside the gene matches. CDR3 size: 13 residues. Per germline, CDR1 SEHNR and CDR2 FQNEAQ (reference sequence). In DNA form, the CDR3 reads TGTGCCAGCAGCCAGGGGGCTGGGGCTGAAGCTTTCTTT. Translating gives CASSQGAGAEAFF.

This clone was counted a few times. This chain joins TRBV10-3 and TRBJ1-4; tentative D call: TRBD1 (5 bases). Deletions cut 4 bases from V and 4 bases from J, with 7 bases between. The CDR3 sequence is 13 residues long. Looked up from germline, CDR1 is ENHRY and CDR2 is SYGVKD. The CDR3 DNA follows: TGTGCCATCAGTGTACAGGATAATGAAAAACTGTTTTTT. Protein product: CAISVQDNEKLFF.

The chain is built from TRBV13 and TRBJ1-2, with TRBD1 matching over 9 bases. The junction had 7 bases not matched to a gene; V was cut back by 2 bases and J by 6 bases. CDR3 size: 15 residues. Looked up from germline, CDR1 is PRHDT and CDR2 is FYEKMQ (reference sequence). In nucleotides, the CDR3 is TGTGCCAGCAGCTTACCGGGACAGGGTTTTAATGGCTACACCTTC. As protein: CASSLPGQGFNGYTF.

The CDR3 region has the DNA TGTGCCTGGAGTCATAACACGGGGGCAACTAATGAAAAACTGTTTTTT. This codes for CAWSHNTGATNEKLFF. This chain uses TRBV30 with TRBJ1-4; D possibly corresponds to TRBD1 (5 bases). The CDR3 spans 16 residues. From germline, CDR1 is GTSNPN and CDR2 SVGIG (reference sequence). Trimming stripped 2 bases from V and 0 bases from J, with 13 bases between. Filled out from reference TRBV30 and TRBJ1-4, the complete variable domain reads SQTIHQWPATLVQPVGSPLSLECTVEGTSNPNLYWYRQAAGRGLQLLFYSVGIGQISSEVPQNLSASRPQDRQFILSSKKLLLSDSGFYLCAWSHNTGATNEKLFFGSGTQLSVL.

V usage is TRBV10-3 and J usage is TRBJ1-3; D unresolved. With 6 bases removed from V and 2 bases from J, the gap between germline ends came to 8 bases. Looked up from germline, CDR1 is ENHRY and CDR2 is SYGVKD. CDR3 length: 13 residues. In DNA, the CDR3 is TGTGCCATCAGGGCTGGAGCTGGAAACACCATATATTTT. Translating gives CAIRAGAGNTIYF.

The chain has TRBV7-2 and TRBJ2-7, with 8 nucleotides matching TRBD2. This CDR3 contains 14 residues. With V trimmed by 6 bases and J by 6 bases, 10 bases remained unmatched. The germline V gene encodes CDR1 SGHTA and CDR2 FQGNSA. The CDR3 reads CASRSSGTNGEQYF. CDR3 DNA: TGTGCCAGCAGGAGTAGCGGGACCAATGGCGAGCAGTACTTC.

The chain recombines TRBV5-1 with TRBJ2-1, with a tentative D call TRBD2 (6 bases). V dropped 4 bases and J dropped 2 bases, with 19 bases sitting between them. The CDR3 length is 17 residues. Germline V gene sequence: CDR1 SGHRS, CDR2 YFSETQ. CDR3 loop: CASSAGPRGITYNEQFF. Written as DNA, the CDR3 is TGCGCCAGCAGCGCCGGACCTCGCGGGATCACCTACAATGAGCAGTTCTTC.

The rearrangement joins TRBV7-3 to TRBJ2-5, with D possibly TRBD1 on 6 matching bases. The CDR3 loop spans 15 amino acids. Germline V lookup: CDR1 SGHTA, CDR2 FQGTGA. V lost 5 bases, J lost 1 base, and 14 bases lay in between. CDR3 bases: TGTGCCAGCAGCCCCGGGACAAGGACCCAAGAGACCCAGTACTTC. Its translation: CASSPGTRTQETQYF.

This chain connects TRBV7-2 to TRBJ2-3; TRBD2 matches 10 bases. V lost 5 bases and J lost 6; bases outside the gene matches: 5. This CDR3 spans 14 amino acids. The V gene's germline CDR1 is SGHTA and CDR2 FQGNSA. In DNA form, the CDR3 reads TGTGCCAGCAGCAGCGGGGGGGCCCAGGATACGCAGTATTTT. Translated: CASSSGGAQDTQYF.

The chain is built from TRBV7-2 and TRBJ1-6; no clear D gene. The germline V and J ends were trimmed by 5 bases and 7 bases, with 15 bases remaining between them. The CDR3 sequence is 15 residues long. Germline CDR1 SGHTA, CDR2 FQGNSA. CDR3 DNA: TGTGCCAGCAGCCCGGAGGGTCAGTTGAATTCACCCCTCCACTTT. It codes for CASSPEGQLNSPLHF.

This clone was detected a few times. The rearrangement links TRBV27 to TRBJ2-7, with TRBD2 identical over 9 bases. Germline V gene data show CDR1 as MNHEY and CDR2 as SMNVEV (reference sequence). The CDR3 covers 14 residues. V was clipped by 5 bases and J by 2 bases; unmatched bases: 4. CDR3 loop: CASSQAGGAYEQYF. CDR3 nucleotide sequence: TGTGCCAGCAGTCAAGCGGGGGGTGCCTACGAGCAGTACTTC.

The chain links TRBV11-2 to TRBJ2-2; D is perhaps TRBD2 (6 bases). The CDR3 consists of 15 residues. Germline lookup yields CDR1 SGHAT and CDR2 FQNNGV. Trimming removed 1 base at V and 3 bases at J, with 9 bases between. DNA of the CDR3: TGTGCCAGCAGCTTAGTAGCGGCCTACACCGGGGAGCTGTTTTTT. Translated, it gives CASSLVAAYTGELFF. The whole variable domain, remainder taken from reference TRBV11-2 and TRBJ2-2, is EAGVAQSPRYKIIEKRQSVAFWCNPISGHATLYWYQQILGQGPKLLIQFQNNGVVDDSQLPKDRFSAERLKGVDSTLKIQPAKLEDSAVYLCASSLVAAYTGELFFGEGSRLTVL.

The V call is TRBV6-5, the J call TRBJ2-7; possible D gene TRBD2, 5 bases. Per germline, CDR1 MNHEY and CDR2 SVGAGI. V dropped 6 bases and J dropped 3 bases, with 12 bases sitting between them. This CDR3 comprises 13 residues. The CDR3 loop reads CASSEGWGYEQYF. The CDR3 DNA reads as TGTGCCAGCAGCGAGGGCTGGGGCTACGAGCAGTACTTC.

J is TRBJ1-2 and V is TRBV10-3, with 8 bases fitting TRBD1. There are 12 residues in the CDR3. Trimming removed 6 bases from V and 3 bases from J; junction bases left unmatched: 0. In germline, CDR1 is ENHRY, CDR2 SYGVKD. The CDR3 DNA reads TGTGCCATCAGGGGACAGGACTATGGCTACACCTTC. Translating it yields CAIRGQDYGYTF.

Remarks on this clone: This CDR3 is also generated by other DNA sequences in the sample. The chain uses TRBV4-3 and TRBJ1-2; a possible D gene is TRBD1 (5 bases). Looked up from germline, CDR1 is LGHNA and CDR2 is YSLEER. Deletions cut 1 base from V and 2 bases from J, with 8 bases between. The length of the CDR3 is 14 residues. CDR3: CASSQGTGNYGYTF. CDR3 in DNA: TGCGCCAGCAGCCAAGGAACAGGAAACTATGGCTACACCTTC.

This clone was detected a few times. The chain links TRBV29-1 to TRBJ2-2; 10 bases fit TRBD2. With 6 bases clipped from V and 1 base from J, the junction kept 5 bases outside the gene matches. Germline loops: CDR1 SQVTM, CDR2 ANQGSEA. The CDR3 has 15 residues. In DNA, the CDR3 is TGCAGCGTCAAAGTAGCGGGAGGGAACACCGGGGAGCTGTTTTTT. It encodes CSVKVAGGNTGELFF.

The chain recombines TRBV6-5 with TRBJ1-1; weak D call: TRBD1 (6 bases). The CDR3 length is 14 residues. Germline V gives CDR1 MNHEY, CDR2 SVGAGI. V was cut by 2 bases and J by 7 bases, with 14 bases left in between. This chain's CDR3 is CASSYGGGRGEAFF. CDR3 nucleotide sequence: TGTGCCAGCAGTTACGGGGGGGGGCGCGGTGAAGCTTTCTTT.

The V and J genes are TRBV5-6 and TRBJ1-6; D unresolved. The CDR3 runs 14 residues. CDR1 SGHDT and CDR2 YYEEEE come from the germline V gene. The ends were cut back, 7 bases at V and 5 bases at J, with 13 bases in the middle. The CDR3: CASSYGLNNSPLHF. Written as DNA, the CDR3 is TGTGCCAGCTCCTATGGACTGAATAATTCACCCCTCCACTTT.

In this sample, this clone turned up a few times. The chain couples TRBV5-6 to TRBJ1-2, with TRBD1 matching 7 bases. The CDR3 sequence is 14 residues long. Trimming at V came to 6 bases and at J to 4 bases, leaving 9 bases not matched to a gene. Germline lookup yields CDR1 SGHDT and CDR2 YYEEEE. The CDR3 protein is CASTLPGTAYGYTF. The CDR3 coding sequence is TGTGCCAGCACCTTACCCGGGACAGCCTATGGCTACACCTTC.

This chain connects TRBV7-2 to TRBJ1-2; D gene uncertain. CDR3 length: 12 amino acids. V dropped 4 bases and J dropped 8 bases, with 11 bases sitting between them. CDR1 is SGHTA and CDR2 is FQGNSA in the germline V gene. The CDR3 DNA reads TGTGCCAGCAGCTATGAGGTCGGCGGCTACACCTTC. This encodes CASSYEVGGYTF.

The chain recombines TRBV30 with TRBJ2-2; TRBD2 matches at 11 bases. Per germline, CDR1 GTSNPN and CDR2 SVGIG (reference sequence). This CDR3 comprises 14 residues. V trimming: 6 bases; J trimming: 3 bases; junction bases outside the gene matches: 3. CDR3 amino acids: CACSGRGDTGELFF. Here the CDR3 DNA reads TGTGCCTGTAGCGGGAGGGGAGACACCGGGGAGCTGTTTTTT.

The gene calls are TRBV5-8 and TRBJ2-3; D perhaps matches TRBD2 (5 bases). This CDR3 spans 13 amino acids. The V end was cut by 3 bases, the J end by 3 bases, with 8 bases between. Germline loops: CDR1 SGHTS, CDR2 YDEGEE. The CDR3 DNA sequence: TGTGCCAGCAGCTCTCCGGGGACAGATACGCAGTATTTT. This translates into CASSSPGTDTQYF.

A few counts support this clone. The CDR3 DNA reads TGTGCCAGCAGTTACTTTGGGGGGGCTTCTTTCTTT. Protein: CASSYFGGASFF. The chain is built from TRBV6-5 and TRBJ1-1, with D tentatively TRBD1 (6 bases). The CDR3 totals 12 residues. Trimming removed 1 base from V and 12 bases from J, with 12 bases in between. CDR1 MNHEY and CDR2 SVGAGI come from the germline V gene.